This T cell receptor beta chain derives from a study of beta chain features in type 1 diabetes. Background on the study: Researchers looked at 107,917,701 sorted cells across all samples. Study-wide results and limits: Significant though moderate, a shortening of TCRB CDR3s appeared in all four CD4+ subsets of Type 1 diabetes patients.

This clone was seen a few times. What it binds is not known. Other nucleotide sequences from this sample produce the same CDR3. Expressed TCRB transcripts were sequenced because the isolated RNA had all been reverse transcribed beforehand. Clones were sequenced by immunoSEQ multiplex PCR, and TCRdb holds only the in-frame ones, with some missing. The sample comprises around 500,000 clones, roughly 31% of which are singletons, and about 0.065% rests with the top ten. The collection from each donor was one heparinised blood draw averaging roughly 100 mL. Purity (above 95%) was reached by all sorted populations. Sequencing input: naive CD4+ T cells from blood. The origin of this receptor is a man aged 18 to 30 in good health.

DNA of the CDR3: TGTGCCAGCAGTCCTACCGGCTACAATGAGCAGTTCTTC. Translating gives CASSPTGYNEQFF. V gene TRBV28 combines with J gene TRBJ2-1; D call uncertain. Per germline, CDR1 MDHEN and CDR2 SYDVKM. This CDR3 contains 13 residues. The V gene lost 5 bases and the J gene lost 3 bases, with 8 bases spanning the gap.